This T cell receptor (beta chain) was recovered during a study of T cell repertoires in cytomegalovirus infection. This clonotype was counted between two and nine times. CDR3 size: 15 residues. With 9 bases clipped from V and 2 bases from J, the junction kept 8 bases outside the gene matches. CDR1 is LNHDA and CDR2 is SQIVND in the germline V gene (reference sequence). From the reads, TCRdb called clonotypes with MiXCR, one entry per CDR3 protein. The data contain fewer than 550,000 distinct CDR3 sequences, more than 20% of them seen just once; the ten biggest clones take up about 13%. The chain combines TRBV19 with TRBJ2-3, with 10 positions matching TRBD1. The source material was PBMCs. This clonotype was sampled from a human donor in good health (CMV status not recorded). Some clones in this sample may be carry-over from other donors' samples. The CDR3 here is CASGGTGAITDTQYF. CDR3 nucleotides: TGTGCCAGCGGGGGGACAGGGGCGATCACAGATACGCAGTATTTT.